This passage covers 8 T cell receptor beta chains from one sample sequenced in a study of human thymus T cells. Some clones are missing from TCRdb's copy, which holds only in-frame ones; the method was immunoSEQ multiplex PCR. The sample yields tens of thousands of clones, 85% to 95% seen once. The sequenced material came from blood. These receptors were collected from a girl less than two years old with a congenital heart defect but otherwise immunologically healthy.

The V and J genes are TRBV5-4 and TRBJ2-7; 10 bases map to TRBD1. The trim removed 4 bases at V and 3 bases at J, leaving 4 bases unmatched. The CDR3 consists of 14 residues. Germline lookup yields CDR1 SGHNT and CDR2 YYREEE (reference sequence). Here the CDR3 DNA reads TGTGCCAGCAGCCTAGGGACAGGGGTCTACGAGCAGTACTTC. This sequence encodes CASSLGTGVYEQYF.

The V gene is TRBV5-4, the J gene TRBJ2-1; TRBD2 might be the D (6 bases). The ends were cut back, 4 bases at V and 9 bases at J, with 20 bases in the middle. This CDR3 spans 15 amino acids. CDR1 and CDR2 from the germline V gene are SGHNT and YYREEE (reference sequence). In nucleotides, the CDR3 is TGTGCCAGCAGCCTGGGACTCCCCCACGGCAGTGAGCAGTTCTTC. Translating it yields CASSLGLPHGSEQFF.

Only one count was recorded for this clone. CDR3 coding DNA: TGTGCCAGCAGCTTATGGGCCGGGACAGGGAGGTTGGACACTGAAGCTTTCTTT. Translating it yields CASSLWAGTGRLDTEAFF. The chain links TRBV7-6 to TRBJ1-1, with 9 bases that match TRBD1. V gave up 2 bases and J gave up 3 bases; unmatched junction bases: 13. The CDR3 has 18 amino acids. CDR1 and CDR2 from the germline V gene are SGHVS and FNYEAQ. The full variable domain, in which reference TRBV7-6 and TRBJ1-1 provide the parts outside the CDR3, is GAGVSQSPRYKVTKRGQDVALRCDPISGHVSLYWYRQALGQGPEFLTYFNYEAQQDKSGLPNDRFSAERPEGSISTLTIQRTEQRDSAMYRCASSLWAGTGRLDTEAFFGQGTRLTVV.

In this sample, this clone turned up a few times. This CDR3 reads CASRETSGIYNEQFF. CDR3 sequence (DNA): TGTGCCAGCAGAGAGACTAGCGGGATCTACAATGAGCAGTTCTTC. The chain recombines TRBV6-4 with TRBJ2-1, with 11 bases matching TRBD2. This CDR3 comprises 15 residues. Germline V gene data show CDR1 as MRHNA and CDR2 as SNTAGT. V shed 6 bases and J 3 bases; nucleotides not matched to a gene: 4.

The chain couples TRBV4-1 to TRBJ2-1; no reliable D call. The V end was cut by 3 bases, the J end by 8 bases, with 11 bases between. The length of the CDR3 is 13 residues. CDR1 and CDR2 (germline): MGHRA, YSYEKL. In DNA form, the CDR3 reads TGCGCCAGCAGCCAGTTTGGGCTTCATGAGCAGTTCTTC. As protein: CASSQFGLHEQFF.

This chain links TRBV5-4 with TRBJ1-1; a weak D match, TRBD1 (5 bases). Germline values: CDR1 SGHNT, CDR2 YYREEE (reference sequence). The germline V and J ends were trimmed by 4 bases and 0 bases, with 16 bases remaining between them. The CDR3 totals 16 residues. The CDR3 loop reads CASSIGQANMNTEAFF. The CDR3 DNA is TGTGCCAGCAGCATAGGACAAGCCAACATGAACACTGAAGCTTTCTTT. Drawing the rest from reference TRBV5-4 and TRBJ1-1, the complete variable domain is ETGVTQSPTHLIKTRGQQVTLRCSSQSGHNTVSWYQQALGQGPQFIFQYYREEENGRGNFPPRFSGLQFPNYSSELNVNALELDDSALYLCASSIGQANMNTEAFFGQGTRLTVV.

The V gene is TRBV11-2, the J gene TRBJ2-1, with D hard to call. This CDR3 has 11 amino acids. The ends were cut back, 6 bases at V and 4 bases at J, with 4 bases in the middle. CDR1 and CDR2 (germline): SGHAT, FQNNGV. The CDR3 loop is CASRSYNEQFF. CDR3 DNA: TGTGCCAGCAGAAGTTACAATGAGCAGTTCTTC. The whole variable domain, filled in from reference TRBV11-2 and TRBJ2-1, reads EAGVAQSPRYKIIEKRQSVAFWCNPISGHATLYWYQQILGQGPKLLIQFQNNGVVDDSQLPKDRFSAERLKGVDSTLKIQPAKLEDSAVYLCASRSYNEQFFGPGTRLTVL.

V gene TRBV22-1 combines with J gene TRBJ2-4; TRBD1, the table's D call, was not compared with the DNA. TRBV22-1 is a pseudogene locus. This CDR3 contains 14 residues. In nucleotides, the CDR3 is TGTCCTGGGAGCCTCTCGGACAGGGAAAACATTCAGTACTTC. Translating gives CPGSLSDRENIQYF.